This is a list of T cell receptor beta chains from one sample in a study of T cell responses to AZD1222 COVID-19 vaccine. Profiling relied on immunoSEQ multiplex PCR, and the TCRdb table lists in-frame clones only, not all of them. There are about 83,000 clones in the sample; 86% occur only once, and 8.5% to 10% lies in the top ten. The material sequenced was peripheral blood, taken on day 0 of AZD1222 vaccination. These receptors were obtained from an adult in good health. CDR3s include the opening cysteine and the closing phenylalanine or tryptophan.

v_call: TRBV21-1
j_call: TRBJ2-1
cdr3_aa: CASSKIAGGLWDEQFF

v_call: TRBV19
j_call: TRBJ1-2
cdr3_aa: CASSAGIVTGYTF

v_call: TRBV14
j_call: TRBJ1-4
cdr3_aa: CASSQQGWREKLFF

v_call: TRBV20-1
j_call: TRBJ2-7
cdr3_aa: CSARGYEQYF

v_call: TRBV10-3
j_call: TRBJ1-5
cdr3_aa: CAISEDTSNQPQHF

v_call: TRBV12-5
j_call: TRBJ2-7
cdr3_aa: CASGLAAGLDEQYF

v_call: TRBV27
j_call: TRBJ2-7
cdr3_aa: CASSLQPSSLEQYF

v_call: TRBV5-1
j_call: TRBJ1-1
cdr3_aa: CASSLGELGGAFF

v_call: TRBV27
j_call: TRBJ2-3
cdr3_aa: CASSFERDGTDTQYF

v_call: TRBV5-8
j_call: TRBJ1-1
cdr3_aa: CASSRRGDTEAFF

v_call: TRBV4-1
j_call: TRBJ2-2
cdr3_aa: CASSQVFRGVDTGELFF

v_call: TRBV30
j_call: TRBJ2-5
cdr3_aa: CAWGTSDYQETQYF

v_call: TRBV30
j_call: TRBJ1-1
cdr3_aa: CASPGQMNTEAFF

v_call: TRBV6-5
j_call: TRBJ1-4
cdr3_aa: CASSYSGTGDEKLFF

v_call: TRBV11-2
j_call: TRBJ2-5
cdr3_aa: CASSPGREETQYF

v_call: TRBV18
j_call: TRBJ2-3
cdr3_aa: CASSPPGSLTDTQYF

v_call: TRBV9
j_call: TRBJ2-3
cdr3_aa: CASSEQGASTDTQYF

v_call: TRBV4-2
j_call: TRBJ2-5
cdr3_aa: CASSQEPQEAQETQYF

v_call: TRBV24-1
j_call: TRBJ2-2
cdr3_aa: CATSDPSRGNTGELFF

v_call: TRBV6-5
j_call: TRBJ1-4
cdr3_aa: CASSSGQSIGEKLFF